The sequence of this TCR beta chain was determined in a study of T-cell reconstitution after alpha-beta-depleted transplantation in children. Only a few counts were recorded for this clonotype. A TCRbeta library incorporating unique molecular identifiers was prepared. TCRdb reanalysed the PCR reads using MiXCR and keeps one entry per CDR3 protein. In the table there are under 450,000 distinct CDR3 sequences, roughly 16% of which are singletons. The receptor was isolated from a boy less than two years old who had a stem cell transplant for Wiskott-Aldrich syndrome, so the T cells may come from the graft donor. This specimen was PBMCs, mostly from graft donor cells, taken 360 days after TCRalphabeta/CD19-depleted stem cell transplant.

The CDR3 bases are TGTGCCAGCAGCGTCGGGGCTTTAAATCAGCCCCAGCATTTT. Its protein is CASSVGALNQPQHF. V usage is TRBV7-8 and J usage is TRBJ1-5; D may be TRBD1 (5 bases). This CDR3 is 14 amino acids long. V was clipped by 5 bases and J by 4 bases, with 12 bases between them. Germline V gene sequence: CDR1 SGHVS, CDR2 FQNEAQ.